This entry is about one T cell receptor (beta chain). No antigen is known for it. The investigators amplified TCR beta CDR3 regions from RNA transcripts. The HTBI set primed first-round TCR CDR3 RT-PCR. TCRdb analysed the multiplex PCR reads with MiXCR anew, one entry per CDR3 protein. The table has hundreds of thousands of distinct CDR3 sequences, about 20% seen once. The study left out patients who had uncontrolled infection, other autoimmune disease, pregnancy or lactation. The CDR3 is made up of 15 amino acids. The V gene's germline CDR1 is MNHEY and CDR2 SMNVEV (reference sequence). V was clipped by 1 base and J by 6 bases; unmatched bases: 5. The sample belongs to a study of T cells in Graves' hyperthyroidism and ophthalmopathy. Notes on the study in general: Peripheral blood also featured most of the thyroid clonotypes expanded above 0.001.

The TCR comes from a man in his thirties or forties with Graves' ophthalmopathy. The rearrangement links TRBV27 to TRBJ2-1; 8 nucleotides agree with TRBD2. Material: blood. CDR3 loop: CASSLWAGGFNEQFF. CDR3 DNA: TGTGCCAGCAGTTTATGGGCGGGAGGATTCAATGAGCAGTTCTTC.